A single sample gave rise to the 22 T cell receptor beta chains below, sequenced in a study of response to subunit inactivated influenza vaccine. MiXCR, applied by TCRdb to the RT-PCR reads, yields one record per CDR3 protein. Found here are more than 500,000 distinct CDR3 sequences, about 10% of them singletons; the top ten hold roughly 11%. The same data also went into a second study, on T cells expressing NK-cell markers. That paper notes: UMI-tagged 5'RACE template switching yielded the TCR beta cDNA.

This sample comprised PBMCs from blood, obtained on the day of vaccination. Source of these receptors: a man aged 50 or older who received an inactivated influenza vaccine.

A remark on this clonotype: Being one base from a much bigger clone, this may be a read error. V is TRBV6-5 and J is TRBJ2-7, with no clear D. The CDR3 runs to 16 residues. Germline lookup yields CDR1 MNHEY and CDR2 SVGAGI. In DNA form, the CDR3 reads TGTACCAGCAGTTACTCCAACCAAGGGTTGTCCTACGAGCAGTACTTC. Encoded protein: CTSSYSNQGLSYEQYF.

A few counts support this clonotype. V usage is TRBV12-3 or TRBV12-4 and J usage is TRBJ2-3, with 8 bases aligning to TRBD2. The trim removed 6 bases at V and 2 bases at J, leaving 7 bases unmatched. The CDR3 covers 15 residues. CDR3 nucleotides: TGTGCCAGCAGCCCGCAGCGGGGGTTCACAGATACGCAGTATTTT. Translated, it gives CASSPQRGFTDTQYF.

The chain joins TRBV11-2 to TRBJ2-1, with D uncertain. Germline CDR1 SGHAT, CDR2 FQNNGV. The CDR3 extends over 16 amino acids. The germline V and J ends were trimmed by 4 bases and 2 bases, with 15 bases remaining between them. CDR3 sequence reads: CASSSPWTVAYNEQFF. For the CDR3, the DNA is TGTGCCAGCAGCTCTCCTTGGACGGTGGCCTACAATGAGCAGTTCTTC.

The CDR3 loop is CASSLDQLGTQYF. CDR3 coding DNA: TGTGCCAGCAGCTTGGATCAGCTTGGGACCCAGTACTTC. The chain links TRBV5-5 to TRBJ2-5, with no clear D. V dropped 0 bases and J dropped 7 bases, with 10 bases sitting between them. This CDR3 comprises 13 residues. In germline, CDR1 is SGHKS, CDR2 YYEKEE (reference sequence).

The V and J genes are TRBV20-1 and TRBJ1-1; no clear D. The CDR3 spans 12 residues. V lost 6 bases and J lost 1, with 9 bases in between. Per germline, CDR1 DFQATT and CDR2 SNEGSKA (reference sequence). Here the CDR3 reads CSAIGRNTEAFF. CDR3 in DNA: TGCAGTGCAATCGGACGGAACACTGAAGCTTTCTTT.

This clonotype was picked up one time. This chain uses TRBV12-3 or TRBV12-4 with TRBJ2-6; D is undetermined. V dropped 7 bases and J dropped 0 bases, with 7 bases sitting between them. The CDR3 consists of 14 residues. CDR3 loop: CASTRNSGANVLTF. The CDR3 DNA reads as TGTGCCAGCACCAGGAACTCTGGGGCCAACGTCCTGACTTTC.

V is TRBV12-3 or TRBV12-4 and J is TRBJ2-3; D call uncertain. The CDR3 extends over 16 amino acids. V lost 6 bases and J lost 0, with 16 bases in between. CDR3 nucleotide sequence: TGTGCCAGCAGCGTCCCCGGTCTGGTTAGCACAGATACGCAGTATTTT. This sequence encodes CASSVPGLVSTDTQYF.

This clonotype appeared a few times. For the CDR3, the DNA is TGTGCCAGCAGTCGACCGGGACATCTGGAAAAACTGTTTTTT. Residues: CASSRPGHLEKLFF. This chain connects TRBV7-2 to TRBJ1-4, with D tentatively TRBD1 (6 bases). CDR3 length: 14 amino acids. V gave up 6 bases and J gave up 8 bases, with 16 bases separating them. Germline V gene sequence: CDR1 SGHTA, CDR2 FQGNSA.

This chain connects TRBV6-2 or TRBV6-3 to TRBJ2-1; 15 nucleotides match TRBD2. V gave up 0 bases and J gave up 0 bases; unmatched junction bases: 9. Germline CDR1 is MNHEY and CDR2 is SVGEGT. This CDR3 has 21 amino acids. The CDR3 DNA follows: TGTGCCAGCAGTTACTCAGACTTCGGGACTAGCGGGAGGACCTCCTACAATGAGCAGTTCTTC. As protein: CASSYSDFGTSGRTSYNEQFF.

This clonotype was counted only a few times. The CDR3 bases are TGCAGCGTTGCCGGGACAGGGGACGGCACAGATACGCAGTATTTT. Amino acid sequence: CSVAGTGDGTDTQYF. V and J are TRBV29-1 and TRBJ2-3, with TRBD1 identical over 10 bases. Trimming cost V 4 bases and J 1 base; bases outside gene matches: 5. The CDR3 totals 15 residues. Germline values: CDR1 SQVTM, CDR2 ANQGSEA.

The chain carries TRBV5-1 and TRBJ2-7, with a weak D call TRBD2 (6 bases). Germline loops: CDR1 SGHRS, CDR2 YFSETQ. V lost 2 bases, J lost 0 bases, and 9 bases lay in between. CDR3 length: 14 amino acids. The CDR3 DNA sequence: TGCGCCAGCAGCTTTGGTAGCGGCTCCTACGAGCAGTACTTC. The encoded protein is CASSFGSGSYEQYF.

This clonotype was recorded a few times. The V gene is TRBV5-1, the J gene TRBJ2-1; no definite D call. CDR3 size: 15 residues. V was pared by 1 base and J by 2 bases, with 10 bases between. Germline values: CDR1 SGHRS, CDR2 YFSETQ. The CDR3 nucleotides are TGCGCCAGCAGCTTGATGCTGGGTACCTACAATGAGCAGTTCTTC. Its translation is CASSLMLGTYNEQFF.

V usage is TRBV28 and J usage is TRBJ2-3, with 12 bases lining up with TRBD1. Germline CDR1 and CDR2: MDHEN and SYDVKM. Trimming removed 8 bases from V and 5 bases from J; junction bases left unmatched: 2. This CDR3 has 13 amino acids. CDR3 loop: CASGDRGQDTQYF. CDR3 nucleotide sequence: TGTGCCAGCGGGGACAGGGGGCAAGATACGCAGTATTTT.

The V call is TRBV5-1, the J call TRBJ1-4, with D maybe TRBD1 (6 bases). The germline V gene has CDR1 SGHRS and CDR2 YFSETQ. The V end was cut by 0 bases, the J end by 1 base, with 10 bases between. The CDR3 has 16 residues. CDR3 sequence reads: CASSLGPGQTNEKLFF. As DNA, the CDR3 is TGCGCCAGCAGCTTGGGCCCGGGACAAACTAATGAAAAACTGTTTTTT.

This chain links TRBV7-2 with TRBJ2-3, with TRBD2 matching 9 bases. The CDR3 has 17 amino acids. Germline V gene lookup returns CDR1 SGHTA and CDR2 FQGNSA. V was pared by 1 base and J by 5 bases, with 10 bases of the junction left unmatched. The CDR3 bases are TGTGCCAGCAGCTTAGGGCCCCCCAGCGGGGGGTTAGATACGCAGTATTTT. Translating it yields CASSLGPPSGGLDTQYF.

The V call is TRBV5-1, the J call TRBJ2-5; D perhaps matches TRBD1 (6 bases). Trimming stripped 0 bases from V and 5 bases from J, with 17 bases between. Looked up from germline, CDR1 is SGHRS and CDR2 is YFSETQ. This CDR3 has 16 residues. The DNA for the CDR3 is TGCGCCAGCAGCTTGGGCCCTCAGGGGATTGGGGAGACCCAGTACTTC. It specifies CASSLGPQGIGETQYF.

CDR3 in amino acids: CASSLVFGQGARDGYTF. The CDR3 DNA reads TGTGCCAGCAGCTTAGTCTTTGGGCAGGGGGCGCGAGATGGCTACACCTTC. The V gene is TRBV11-2, the J gene TRBJ1-2, with 8 bases aligning to TRBD1. This CDR3 comprises 17 residues. Germline CDR1 SGHAT, CDR2 FQNNGV. V shed 1 base, J shed 6 bases, and the junction held 13 bases outside the gene matches.

This clonotype was found a few times. The chain is built from TRBV11-3 and TRBJ2-7; D is possibly TRBD2 (6 bases). Deletions cut 5 bases from V and 4 bases from J, with 18 bases between. Germline CDR1 SGHNT, CDR2 YENEEA. CDR3 size: 15 residues. CDR3 sequence: CASSLSQETSYEQYF. The DNA of the CDR3 is TGTGCCAGCAGCCTCTCCCAAGAGACTAGTTACGAGCAGTACTTC.

The gene calls are TRBV12-3 or TRBV12-4 and TRBJ2-7; possibly TRBD1 for D (6 bases). Trimming removed 5 bases from V and 7 bases from J, with 12 bases in between. CDR3 length: 12 amino acids. The CDR3, as DNA: TGTGCCAGCAGTCCCGACAGGAGGGAGCAGTACTTC. Its protein is CASSPDRREQYF.

The chain uses TRBV7-8 and TRBJ2-7, with 11 bases lining up with TRBD1. V shed 5 bases, J shed 7 bases, and the junction held 10 bases outside the gene matches. CDR3 length: 15 residues. Germline CDR1 is SGHVS and CDR2 is FQNEAQ. CDR3 DNA: TGTGCCAGCAGCGCATCCGGGACAGGGGGTTGGGAGCAGTACTTC. Translating it yields CASSASGTGGWEQYF.

Details on this clonotype: A much larger clone differs by one base, so this may be a read error. The chain joins TRBV4-3 to TRBJ2-7, with 11 bases matching TRBD2. CDR1 and CDR2 (germline): LGHNA, YSLEER. V gave up 0 bases and J gave up 4 bases; unmatched junction bases: 5. This CDR3 region has 16 residues. This CDR3 is CASSQEISGGGYEQYF. Here the CDR3 DNA reads TGCGCCAGCAGCCAAGAGATTAGCGGGGGGGGTTACGAGCAGTACTTC.

This clonotype was seen a few times. The chain recombines TRBV4-3 with TRBJ2-5; TRBD2 matches 7 bases. Germline CDR1 is LGHNA and CDR2 is YSLEER. This CDR3 contains 17 residues. V gave up 2 bases and J gave up 1 base; unmatched junction bases: 10. CDR3 amino acids: CASSQYGRWKTQETQYF. The DNA of the CDR3 is TGCGCCAGCAGCCAATACGGGAGGTGGAAGACCCAAGAGACCCAGTACTTC.